The following is a T cell receptor (beta chain) sequence with its context. This specimen comes from a study of blood T cell repertoires in COVID-19. Trimming cost V 4 bases and J 2 bases; bases outside gene matches: 0. Germline V CDR1 and CDR2: SEHNR, FQNEAQ (reference sequence). The length of the CDR3 is 14 residues. This table comes from immunoSEQ multiplex PCR, and its TCRdb copy is limited to in-frame clones, with some not included. The table shows under 200,000 clones, with approximately 90% occurring only once. The sample was peripheral blood. The chain joins TRBV7-9 to TRBJ1-4; 8 nucleotides align to TRBD1. The source of this sequence is a man aged 40-49 years with active or convalescent COVID-19. DNA of the CDR3: TGTGCCAGCAGCTGGACAGGGACTAATGAAAAACTGTTTTTT. Residues: CASSWTGTNEKLFF.